The 18 T cell receptor beta chains below were found in one sample sequenced in a study of shared clonotypes between healthy human individuals. Using immunoSEQ multiplex PCR, the repertoire was profiled, and TCRdb retains in-frame clones only, with some absent. The data show around 1.1 million clones, with 78% seen just once and 0.5% to 0.65% held by the top ten. Sequencing was performed on memory CD4+ T cells from PBMCs. Regarding subset: CD45RA-negative fraction. The receptors were sampled from a man in his late teens or twenties in good health. Some clones in this sample may be carry-over from other donors' samples.

This rearrangement joins TRBV7-2 to TRBJ2-7; 11 bases map to TRBD2. Losses at the gene ends were 6 bases for V and 5 bases for J; bases not matched to a gene: 6. The CDR3 is 14 amino acids. Germline CDR1 SGHTA, CDR2 FQGNSA. CDR3 sequence: CASSSGLADHEQYF. Written as DNA, the CDR3 is TGTGCCAGCAGTTCGGGACTAGCGGACCACGAGCAGTACTTC.

The sample holds one count of this clone. V and J are TRBV5-1 and TRBJ2-2; the D is unclear. With 0 bases removed from V and 8 bases from J, the gap between germline ends came to 17 bases. CDR3 length: 16 amino acids. The germline gives CDR1 SGHRS, CDR2 YFSETQ. The CDR3 region has the DNA TGCGCCAGCAGCTTGGTTTTACCTACGAACAGTGGGGAGCTGTTTTTT. It yields the protein CASSLVLPTNSGELFF.

This rearrangement joins TRBV6-1 to TRBJ1-2; no clear D. The V gene lost 3 bases and the J gene lost 2 bases, with 13 bases spanning the gap. The CDR3 sequence is 15 residues long. Germline V gives CDR1 MNHNS, CDR2 SASEGT. The CDR3 bases are TGTGCCAGCAGTGATGGTGGAGGCCGAAACTATGGCTACACCTTC. This codes for CASSDGGGRNYGYTF.

The chain uses TRBV10-1 and TRBJ1-1; TRBD1 aligns across 7 bases. The trim removed 5 bases at V and 6 bases at J, leaving 6 bases unmatched. Per the germline V gene, CDR1 is WNHNN and CDR2 is SYGVQD (reference sequence). The CDR3 length is 13 residues. CDR3 loop: CASSRQGGSEAFF. In DNA, the CDR3 is TGCGCCAGCAGTCGACAGGGAGGCTCTGAAGCTTTCTTT.

In this sample, this clone turned up a few times. The gene calls are TRBV18 and TRBJ1-1, with no clear D. V was trimmed by 6 bases and J by 0 bases, leaving 23 bases between them. Germline CDR1 KGHSH, CDR2 LQKENI. The CDR3 has 18 amino acids. As DNA, the CDR3 is TGTGCCAGCTCCCTCCTTCCCATTGTTGCGGGGATGAACACTGAAGCTTTCTTT. Amino acid sequence: CASSLLPIVAGMNTEAFF.

The V and J genes are TRBV15 and TRBJ2-5; D remains ambiguous. V dropped 0 bases and J dropped 1 base, with 3 bases sitting between them. CDR1 LNHNV and CDR2 YYDKDF come from the germline V gene (reference sequence). The CDR3 sequence is 13 residues long. CDR3 coding DNA: TGTGCCACCAGCAGAGACAGCCAAGAGACCCAGTACTTC. Amino acids: CATSRDSQETQYF.

The chain carries TRBV10-3 and TRBJ2-7, with D uncertain. The germline V gene encodes CDR1 ENHRY and CDR2 SYGVKD. The V and J ends lost 3 bases and 4 bases respectively, with 13 bases between them. CDR3 length: 14 residues. The CDR3 loop reads CAISEVADTYEQYF. CDR3 DNA: TGTGCCATCAGTGAAGTGGCAGATACTTACGAGCAGTACTTC.

CDR3 sequence reads: CASSPGVRRWSSYNEQFF. CDR3 nucleotides: TGTGCCAGCAGCCCTGGGGTAAGGCGGTGGAGCTCCTACAATGAGCAGTTCTTC. The rearrangement uses TRBV7-9 and TRBJ2-1; no definite D call. Per the germline V gene, CDR1 is SEHNR and CDR2 is FQNEAQ (reference sequence). CDR3 length: 18 residues. Trimming pared 5 bases from V and 0 bases from J, leaving 20 bases between.

This chain links TRBV4-1 with TRBJ2-2, with a tentative D call TRBD1 (6 bases). The CDR3 is 18 residues long. The V gene's germline CDR1 is MGHRA and CDR2 YSYEKL. Trimming cost V 1 base and J 0 bases, with 15 bases left between them. CDR3 sequence (DNA): TGCGCCAGCAGCCAAGGGGCCCCCGGGACATCGAACACCGGGGAGCTGTTTTTT. Amino acids: CASSQGAPGTSNTGELFF.

V usage is TRBV6-5 and J usage is TRBJ2-3; D ambiguous. In germline, CDR1 is MNHEY, CDR2 SVGAGI. This CDR3 contains 12 residues. V was trimmed by 2 bases and J by 6 bases, leaving 6 bases between them. CDR3 sequence (DNA): TGTGCCAGCAGTTACGACCGCGATACGCAGTATTTT. Encoded protein: CASSYDRDTQYF.

The chain uses TRBV6-5 and TRBJ1-2; no clear D. Germline assignment: CDR1 MNHEY and CDR2 SVGAGI. V lost 6 bases and J 4 bases, leaving 12 bases between the germline ends. This CDR3 is 13 amino acids long. The CDR3 nucleotides read TGTGCCAGCAGCCAGTCCTGGGGCTATGGCTACACCTTC. Translation: CASSQSWGYGYTF.

CDR3 protein: CASSTQGAHTGELFF. In DNA form, the CDR3 reads TGTGCCAGCAGCACCCAGGGGGCCCACACCGGGGAGCTGTTTTTT. This chain links TRBV7-3 with TRBJ2-2, with 8 bases that match TRBD1. The junction had 5 bases not matched to a gene; V was cut back by 5 bases and J by 3 bases. Germline CDR1 SGHTA, CDR2 FQGTGA. The CDR3 covers 15 residues.

This clone was counted between two and nine times. The genes are TRBV6-1 and TRBJ2-6, with D uncertain. The CDR3 covers 13 residues. Per the germline V gene, CDR1 is MNHNS and CDR2 is SASEGT. Trimming stripped 8 bases from V and 0 bases from J, with 5 bases between. The DNA of the CDR3 is TGTGCCAGCGGCCACTCTGGGGCCAACGTCCTGACTTTC. Translated: CASGHSGANVLTF.

This clone has only a few counts. The chain uses TRBV15 and TRBJ1-1; D uncertain. V was clipped by 0 bases and J by 4 bases, with 12 bases between them. CDR1 and CDR2 from the germline V gene are LNHNV and YYDKDF (reference sequence). The CDR3 has 15 amino acids. CDR3 region: CATSRDYGRGTEAFF. CDR3 DNA sequence: TGTGCCACCAGCAGAGATTATGGGCGAGGCACTGAAGCTTTCTTT.

The DNA for the CDR3 is TGTGCCAGCACCTTTAGCGTATACACCGGGGAGCTGTTTTTT. Its protein is CASTFSVYTGELFF. The chain employs TRBV2 and TRBJ2-2; D is perhaps TRBD2 (5 bases). The CDR3 length is 14 residues. The germline CDR1 and CDR2 sequences are SNHLY and FYNNEI. The V end lost 7 bases, the J end lost 3 bases, and 12 bases lay between the germline ends.

V usage is TRBV7-2 and J usage is TRBJ2-7; 7 bases match TRBD2. This CDR3 contains 15 residues. V dropped 6 bases and J dropped 6; count of bases not matched to a gene: 14. Germline V gene sequence: CDR1 SGHTA, CDR2 FQGNSA. The CDR3 DNA is TGTGCCAGCAGGAGCCGTGGACTAGTCGGTCTCGAGCAGTACTTC. Translating gives CASRSRGLVGLEQYF.

This sequence joins TRBV4-3 and TRBJ1-2, with D unresolved. The CDR3 spans 14 residues. The germline V and J ends were trimmed by 0 bases and 1 base, with 6 bases remaining between them. The V gene's germline CDR1 is LGHNA and CDR2 YSLEER. As DNA, the CDR3 is TGCGCCAGCAGCCAAGATAACAGTAACTATGGCTACACCTTC. It specifies CASSQDNSNYGYTF.

The chain joins TRBV18 to TRBJ2-3; the D is unclear. Trimming pared 6 bases from V and 4 bases from J, leaving 14 bases between. CDR1 and CDR2 from the germline V gene are KGHSH and LQKENI. This CDR3 comprises 14 residues. The CDR3 region is CASSLHHGPDTQYF. The CDR3 DNA is TGTGCCAGCTCCCTTCACCACGGCCCAGATACGCAGTATTTT.